This TCR beta chain was retrieved from a study of post-analysis software for immune sequencing data. About the research overall: Clinical courses comprised relapsing-remitting, secondary progressive and progressive-relapsing multiple sclerosis. Study findings and constraints: Roughly five TRBV segments, including TRBV5-6, TRBV5-1 and TRBV20-1, were more frequent in patients than controls. By F measure, strong co-clustering occurred among samples prepared in the same batch. A significant reduction in normalized Chao1 diversity was observed in multiple sclerosis patients versus controls.

Unique-molecular-identifier-tagged TCR beta cDNA libraries were used. Approximately 500,000 cDNA molecules were obtained from around 0.96 to 9.9 million T cells. TCRdb itself ran the PCR reads through MiXCR, one entry per CDR3 protein. The table lists hundreds of thousands of distinct CDR3 sequences, roughly 36% of them singletons. J was trimmed by 3 bases and V by 6 bases; bases with no gene match: 3. This CDR3 has 15 amino acids. Germline V gene data show CDR1 as MRHNA and CDR2 as SNTAGT. This clonotype appeared a few times. Its target is unknown. The sample consisted of blood. The chain employs TRBV6-4 and TRBJ2-3; 13 nucleotides match TRBD2. The TCR comes from a girl aged 10 to 17 with multiple sclerosis. Here the CDR3 DNA reads TGTGCCAGCAGAACTAGCGGGGGGGCAACAGATACGCAGTATTTT. It encodes CASRTSGGATDTQYF.